A selection of T cell receptor beta chains follows, all from one sample in a study of T cell responses to AZD1222 COVID-19 vaccine. TCRdb keeps only in-frame clones here, not all; method: immunoSEQ multiplex PCR. This sample has some 98,000 clones; 84% occur once, and the top ten carry 13% to 15%. Sample: peripheral blood, taken 28 days after the second AZD1222 dose. The receptor set was obtained from an adult who received the AZD1222 COVID-19 vaccine. Both conserved end residues are part of each CDR3. A D gene is named only where the DNA matches it firmly. Size tells how often a clone was seen (once, few, many) or the class of an expanded clone, and some rows leave it out.

TRBJ1-3,NA,TRBV28,NA,TGTGCCAGCAGTTTATTCGGGACCGTCTCTGGAAACACCATATATTTT,CASSLFGTVSGNTIYF
TRBJ1-3,TRBD1,TRBV7-9,NA,TGTGCCAGCAGCCCCGACAGGGCCAGTGGAAACACCATATATTTT,CASSPDRASGNTIYF
TRBJ1-1,TRBD1,TRBV27,once,TGTGCCAGCAGTGGGGCCGGGACAGGGTATGAAGCTTTCTTT,CASSGAGTGYEAFF
TRBJ1-2,NA,TRBV27,NA,TGTGCCAGCAGTTTCCGCGACAGGAACGGCTACACCTTC,CASSFRDRNGYTF
TRBJ1-2,NA,TRBV4-1,NA,TGCGCCAGCAGCGGAGTCATGACAGTCCCCTATGGCTACACCTTC,CASSGVMTVPYGYTF
TRBJ2-7,NA,TRBV10-3,NA,TGTGCCATCAGTGCTCCAGAGGTGGTGCACGAGCAGTACTTC,CAISAPEVVHEQYF
TRBJ2-5,TRBD2,TRBV5-5,NA,TGTGCCAGCAGCTGGCGGGGGGGAGAGACCCAGTACTTC,CASSWRGGETQYF
TRBJ1-2,NA,TRBV7-3,NA,TGTGCCCGTCTGCGGGAGGGTCCTAACTATGGCTACACCTTC,CARLREGPNYGYTF
TRBJ1-5,NA,TRBV12-3/TRBV12-4,NA,TGTGCCAGCAGTATACAGGGAGGTCAGCCCCAGCATTTT,CASSIQGGQPQHF
TRBJ1-5,NA,TRBV23-1,NA,TGCGCCGGCCCCCCCCCTTTGGAACTCAGCAATCAGCCCCAGCATTTT,CAGPPPLELSNQPQHF